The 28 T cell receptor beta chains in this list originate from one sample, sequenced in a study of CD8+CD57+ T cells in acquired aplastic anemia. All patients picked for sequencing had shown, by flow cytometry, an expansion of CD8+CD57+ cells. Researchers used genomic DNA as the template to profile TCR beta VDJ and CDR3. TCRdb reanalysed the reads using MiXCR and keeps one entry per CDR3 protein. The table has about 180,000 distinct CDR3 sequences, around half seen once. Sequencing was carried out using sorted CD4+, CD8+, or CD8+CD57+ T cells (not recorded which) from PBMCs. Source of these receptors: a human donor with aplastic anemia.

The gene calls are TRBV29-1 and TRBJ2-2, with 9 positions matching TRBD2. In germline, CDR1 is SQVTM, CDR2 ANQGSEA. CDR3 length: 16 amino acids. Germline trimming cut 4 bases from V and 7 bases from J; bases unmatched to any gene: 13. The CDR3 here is CSVADPLGLAVGELFF. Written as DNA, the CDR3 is TGCAGCGTTGCGGATCCCTTGGGACTAGCCGTCGGGGAGCTGTTTTTT.

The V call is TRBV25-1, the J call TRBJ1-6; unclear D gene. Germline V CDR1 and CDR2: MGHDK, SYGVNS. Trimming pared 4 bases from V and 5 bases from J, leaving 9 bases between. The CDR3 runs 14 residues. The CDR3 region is CASSAQWHNSPLHF. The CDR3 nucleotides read TGTGCCAGCAGTGCACAGTGGCATAATTCACCCCTCCACTTT.

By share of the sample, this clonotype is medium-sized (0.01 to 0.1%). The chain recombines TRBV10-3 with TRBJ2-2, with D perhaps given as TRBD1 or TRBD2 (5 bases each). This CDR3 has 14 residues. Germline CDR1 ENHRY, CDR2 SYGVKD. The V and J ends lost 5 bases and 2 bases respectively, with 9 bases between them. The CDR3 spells CAISRDGNTGELFF. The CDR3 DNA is TGTGCCATCAGTCGGGACGGTAACACCGGGGAGCTGTTTTTT.

The CDR3 DNA reads TGCAGTGCTAGGGTACCGGGACAGGGGGGTGCCTACGAGCAGTACTTC. Protein sequence: CSARVPGQGGAYEQYF. The chain is built from TRBV20-1 and TRBJ2-7, with 11 positions matching TRBD1. CDR1 is DFQATT and CDR2 is SNEGSKA in the germline V gene (reference sequence). The CDR3 covers 16 residues. Trimming removed 3 bases from V and 2 bases from J; junction bases left unmatched: 9.

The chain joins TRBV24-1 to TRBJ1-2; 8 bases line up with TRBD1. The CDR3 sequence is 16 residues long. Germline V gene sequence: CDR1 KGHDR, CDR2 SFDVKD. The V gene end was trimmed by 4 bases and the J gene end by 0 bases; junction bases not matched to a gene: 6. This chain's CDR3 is CATSDRDRRANYGYTF. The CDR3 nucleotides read TGTGCCACCAGTGACCGGGACAGGAGAGCTAACTATGGCTACACCTTC.

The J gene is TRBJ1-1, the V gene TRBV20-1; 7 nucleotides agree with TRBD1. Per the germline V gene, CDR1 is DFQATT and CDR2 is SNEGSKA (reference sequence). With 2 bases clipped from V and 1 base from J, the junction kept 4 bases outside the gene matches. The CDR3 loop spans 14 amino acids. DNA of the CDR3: TGCAGTGCTAGATACACAGGGGCGAACACTGAAGCTTTCTTT. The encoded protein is CSARYTGANTEAFF.

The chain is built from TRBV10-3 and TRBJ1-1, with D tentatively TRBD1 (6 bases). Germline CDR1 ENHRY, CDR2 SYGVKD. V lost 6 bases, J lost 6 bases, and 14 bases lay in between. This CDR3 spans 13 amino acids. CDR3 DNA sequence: TGTGCCATCAGGGAGACAGGCTCATCTGAAGCTTTCTTT. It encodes CAIRETGSSEAFF.

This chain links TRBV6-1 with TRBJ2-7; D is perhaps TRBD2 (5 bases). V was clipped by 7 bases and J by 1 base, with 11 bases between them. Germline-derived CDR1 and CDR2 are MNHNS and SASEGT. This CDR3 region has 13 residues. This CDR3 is CASTRGVSYEQYF. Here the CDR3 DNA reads TGTGCCAGCACCCGGGGAGTATCCTACGAGCAGTACTTC.

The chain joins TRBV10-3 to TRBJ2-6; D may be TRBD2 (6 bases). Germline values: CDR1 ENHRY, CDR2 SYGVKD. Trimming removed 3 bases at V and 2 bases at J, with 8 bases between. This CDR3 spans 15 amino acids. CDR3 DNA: TGTGCCATCAGTGATTCGGGGGCTGGGGCCAACGTCCTGACTTTC. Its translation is CAISDSGAGANVLTF.

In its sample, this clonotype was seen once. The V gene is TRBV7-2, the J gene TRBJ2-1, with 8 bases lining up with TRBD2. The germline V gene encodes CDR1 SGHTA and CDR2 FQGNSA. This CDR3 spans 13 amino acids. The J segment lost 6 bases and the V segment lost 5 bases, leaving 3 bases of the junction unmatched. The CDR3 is CASSLGLANEQFF. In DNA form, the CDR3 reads TGTGCCAGCAGCCTAGGACTAGCCAATGAGCAGTTCTTC. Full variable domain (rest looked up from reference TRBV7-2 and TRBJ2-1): GAGVSQSPSNKVTEKGKDVELRCDPISGHTALYWYRQSLGQGLEFLIYFQGNSAPDKSGLPSDRFSAERTGGSVSTLTIQRTQQEDSAVYLCASSLGLANEQFFGPGTRLTVL.

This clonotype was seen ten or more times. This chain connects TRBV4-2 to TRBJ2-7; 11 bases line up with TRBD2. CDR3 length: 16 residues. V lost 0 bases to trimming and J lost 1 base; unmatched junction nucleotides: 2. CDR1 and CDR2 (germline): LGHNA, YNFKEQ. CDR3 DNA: TGTGCCAGCAGCCAAGATGCTAGCGGGGGGTCCTACGAGCAGTACTTC. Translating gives CASSQDASGGSYEQYF.

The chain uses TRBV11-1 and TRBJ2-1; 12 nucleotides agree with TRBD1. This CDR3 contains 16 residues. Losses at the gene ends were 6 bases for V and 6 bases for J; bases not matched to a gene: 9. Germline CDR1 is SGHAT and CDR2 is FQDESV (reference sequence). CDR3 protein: CASSSPGQGAFNEQFF. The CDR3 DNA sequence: TGTGCCAGCAGTTCACCGGGACAGGGGGCATTCAATGAGCAGTTCTTC.

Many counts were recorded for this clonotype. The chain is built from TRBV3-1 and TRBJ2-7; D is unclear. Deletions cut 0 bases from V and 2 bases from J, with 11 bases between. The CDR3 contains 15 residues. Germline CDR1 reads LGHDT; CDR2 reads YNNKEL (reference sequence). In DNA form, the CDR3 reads TGTGCCAGCAGCCAAGACATTTATCGGACCTACGAGCAGTACTTC. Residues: CASSQDIYRTYEQYF.

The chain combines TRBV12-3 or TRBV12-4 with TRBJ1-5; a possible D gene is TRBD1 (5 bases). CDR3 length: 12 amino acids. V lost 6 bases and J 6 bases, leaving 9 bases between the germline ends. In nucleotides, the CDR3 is TGTGCCAGCAGCCAGGGTTTTCAGCCCCAGCATTTT. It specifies CASSQGFQPQHF.

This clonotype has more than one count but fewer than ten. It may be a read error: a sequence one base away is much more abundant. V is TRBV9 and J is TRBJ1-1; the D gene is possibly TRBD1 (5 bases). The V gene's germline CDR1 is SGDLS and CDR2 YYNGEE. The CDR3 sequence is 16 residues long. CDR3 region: CASSVGAGRDGTEALF. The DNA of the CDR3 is TGTGCCAGCAGCGTAGGGGCGGGCAGGGACGGCACTGAAGCTCTCTTT.

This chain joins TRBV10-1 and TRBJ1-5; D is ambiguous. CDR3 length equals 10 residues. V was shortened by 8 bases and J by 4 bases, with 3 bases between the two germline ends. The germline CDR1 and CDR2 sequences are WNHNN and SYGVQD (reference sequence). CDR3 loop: CASPNQPQHF. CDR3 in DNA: TGCGCCAGCCCTAATCAGCCCCAGCATTTT.

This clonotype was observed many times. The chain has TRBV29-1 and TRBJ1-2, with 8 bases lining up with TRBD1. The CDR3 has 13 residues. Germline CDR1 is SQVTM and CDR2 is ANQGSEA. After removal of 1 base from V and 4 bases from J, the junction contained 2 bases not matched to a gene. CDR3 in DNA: TGCAGCGTTGAAGTGGGGACAGGCTATGGCTACACCTTC. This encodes CSVEVGTGYGYTF. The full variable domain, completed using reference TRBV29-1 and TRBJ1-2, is SAVISQKPSRDICQRGTSLTIQCQVDSQVTMMFWYRQQPGQSLTLIATANQGSEATYESGFVIDKFPISRPNLTFSTLTVSNMSPEDSSIYLCSVEVGTGYGYTFGSGTRLTVV.

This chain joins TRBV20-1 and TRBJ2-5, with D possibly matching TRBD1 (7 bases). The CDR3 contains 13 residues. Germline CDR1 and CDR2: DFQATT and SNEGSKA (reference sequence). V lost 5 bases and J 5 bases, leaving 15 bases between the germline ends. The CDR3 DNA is TGCAGTGCTCCCGCCAGGGGGGCGGAGACCCAGTACTTC. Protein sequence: CSAPARGAETQYF.

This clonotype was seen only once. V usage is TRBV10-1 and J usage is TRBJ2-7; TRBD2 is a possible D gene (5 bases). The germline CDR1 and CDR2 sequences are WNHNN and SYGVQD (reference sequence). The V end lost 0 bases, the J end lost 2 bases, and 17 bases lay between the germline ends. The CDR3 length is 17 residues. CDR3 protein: CASSESNWELGPYEQYF. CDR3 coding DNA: TGCGCCAGCAGTGAGTCGAACTGGGAGCTAGGTCCCTACGAGCAGTACTTC.

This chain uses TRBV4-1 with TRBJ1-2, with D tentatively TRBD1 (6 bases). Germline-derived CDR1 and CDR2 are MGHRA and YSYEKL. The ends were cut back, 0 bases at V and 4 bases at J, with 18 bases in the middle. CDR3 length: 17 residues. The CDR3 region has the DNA TGCGCCAGCAGCCAAGAGGGGGCCTCGACAGGCTTCTATGGCTACACCTTC. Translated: CASSQEGASTGFYGYTF.

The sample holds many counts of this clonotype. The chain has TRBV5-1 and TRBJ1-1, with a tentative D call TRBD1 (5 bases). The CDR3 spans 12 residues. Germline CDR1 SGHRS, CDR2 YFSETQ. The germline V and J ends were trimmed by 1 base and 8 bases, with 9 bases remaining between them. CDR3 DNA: TGCGCCAGCAGCTTGCAGGGTGGAGAAGCTTTCTTT. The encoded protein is CASSLQGGEAFF. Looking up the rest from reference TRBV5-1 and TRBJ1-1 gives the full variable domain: KAGVTQTPRYLIKTRGQQVTLSCSPISGHRSVSWYQQTPGQGLQFLFEYFSETQRNKGNFPGRFSGRQFSNSRSEMNVSTLELGDSALYLCASSLQGGEAFFGQGTRLTVV.

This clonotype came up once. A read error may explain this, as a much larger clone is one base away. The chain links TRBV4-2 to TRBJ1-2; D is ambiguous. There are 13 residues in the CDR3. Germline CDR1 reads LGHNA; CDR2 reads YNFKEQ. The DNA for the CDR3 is TGTGCCGGCAGCCGCGTGTCCGATGTCGGCTACACCTTC. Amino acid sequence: CAGSRVSDVGYTF.

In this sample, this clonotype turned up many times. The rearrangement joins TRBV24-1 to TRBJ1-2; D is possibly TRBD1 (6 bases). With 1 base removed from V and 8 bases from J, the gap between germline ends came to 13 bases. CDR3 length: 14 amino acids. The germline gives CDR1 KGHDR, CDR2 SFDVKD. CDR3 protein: CATSDFGGLGGYTF. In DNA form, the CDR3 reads TGTGCCACCAGTGATTTCGGGGGCCTAGGGGGCTACACCTTC.

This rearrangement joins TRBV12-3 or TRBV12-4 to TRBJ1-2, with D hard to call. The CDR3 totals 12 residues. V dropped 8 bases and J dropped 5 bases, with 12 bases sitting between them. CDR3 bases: TGTGCCAGCCGAAAAGGAGGGTATGGCTACACCTTC. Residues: CASRKGGYGYTF.

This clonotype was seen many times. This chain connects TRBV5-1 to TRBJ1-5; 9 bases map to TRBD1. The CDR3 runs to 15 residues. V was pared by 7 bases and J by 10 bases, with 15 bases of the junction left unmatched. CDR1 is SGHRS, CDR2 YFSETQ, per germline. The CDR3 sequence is CASHPGDRADSPQHF. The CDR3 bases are TGCGCCAGCCACCCTGGGGACAGGGCCGATAGCCCCCAGCATTTT.

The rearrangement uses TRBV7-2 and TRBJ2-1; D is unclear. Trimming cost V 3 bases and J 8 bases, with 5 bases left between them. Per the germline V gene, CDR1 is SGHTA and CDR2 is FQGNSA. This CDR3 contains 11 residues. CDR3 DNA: TGTGCCAGCAGCTTCGTTGATGAGCAGTTCTTC. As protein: CASSFVDEQFF.

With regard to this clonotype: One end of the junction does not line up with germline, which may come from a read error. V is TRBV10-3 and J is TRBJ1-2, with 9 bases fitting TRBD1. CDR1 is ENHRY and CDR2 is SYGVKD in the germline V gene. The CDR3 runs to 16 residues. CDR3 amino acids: CAISQPGQGLESGYTF. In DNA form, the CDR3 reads TGCGCCATCAGTCAACCGGGACAGGGACTTGAGAGTGGCTACACCTTC.

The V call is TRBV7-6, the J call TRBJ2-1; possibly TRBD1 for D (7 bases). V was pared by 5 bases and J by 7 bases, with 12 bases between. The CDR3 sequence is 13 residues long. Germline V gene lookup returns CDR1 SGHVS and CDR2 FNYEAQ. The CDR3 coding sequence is TGTGCCAGCAGCCGGCAGGGGGGTAATGAGCAGTTCTTC. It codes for CASSRQGGNEQFF.